This TCR beta chain was sequenced during a study of cytomegalovirus exposure and HLA in healthy donors. CDR3 length: 14 residues. The V gene lost 3 bases and the J gene lost 0 bases, with 6 bases spanning the gap. Germline lookup yields CDR1 SNHLY and CDR2 FYNNEI. This clone was seen once. The antigen remains undetermined. Primers included in the PCR were 60 Vbeta and 13 Jbeta primers. Authors' analysis steps: About 9.9 million shared chains were among some 80 million unique TCR beta chains counted in a later analysis. Repertoires were generated with immunoSEQ multiplex PCR, while TCRdb's copy carries only in-frame clones and drops some. D and trimming were read from the DNA, whereas the V and J calls and clone size are those reported in that table. This table has about 82,000 clones, roughly 72% appearing once. Study results and caveats: Among TCR sequences, most were rare, though some public TCRs appeared in many donors.

The TCR sequence derives from a man aged 30 to 39 in good health and CMV-seropositive. The gene calls are TRBV2 and TRBJ1-5; tentative D call: TRBD1 (5 bases). What was sequenced was PBMCs. The CDR3 DNA reads as TGTGCCAGCAGTGAGGGGGGTAGCAATCAGCCCCAGCATTTT. Translated: CASSEGGSNQPQHF.